The 5 T cell receptor beta chains below all came from one sample that was sequenced in a study of neurological immune-mediated disorders. TCRdb recomputed calls from the 5' RACE reads with MiXCR, one row per CDR3 protein. The table shows fewer than 25,000 distinct CDR3 sequences, with 10% occurring only once. The specimen was PBMCs. The origin of the receptors is a woman aged 55 to 70 with HTLV-1-associated myelopathy (HAM/TSP).

The sample holds many counts of this clonotype. The CDR3 DNA reads TGCAGTGCTAGAGATCCCCGACAGGCTAGCTCCTACAATGAGCAGTTCTTC. It yields the protein CSARDPRQASSYNEQFF. V and J are TRBV20-1 and TRBJ2-1, with D possibly TRBD1 on 6 matching bases. The CDR3 extends over 17 amino acids. The germline gives CDR1 DFQATT, CDR2 SNEGSKA (reference sequence). Trimming removed 0 bases from V and 0 bases from J, with 15 bases in between.

This clonotype was seen repeatedly, ten times or more. J is TRBJ2-3 and V is TRBV7-9, with 8 bases matching TRBD2. With V trimmed by 1 base and J by 6 bases, 3 bases remained unmatched. Looked up from germline, CDR1 is SEHNR and CDR2 is FQNEAQ (reference sequence). The CDR3 has 14 residues. Here the CDR3 DNA reads TGTGCCAGCAGCTTAGTGCGGGGGGCGGATACGCAGTATTTT. Amino acid sequence: CASSLVRGADTQYF.

This clonotype was counted at least ten times. The rearrangement uses TRBV20-1 and TRBJ2-1, with 12 bases that match TRBD2. The V gene end was trimmed by 2 bases and the J gene end by 5 bases; junction bases not matched to a gene: 16. The CDR3 is 19 amino acids. Per germline, CDR1 DFQATT and CDR2 SNEGSKA (reference sequence). Here the CDR3 DNA reads TGCAGTGCTAGAAAGTCTGGTATGGCTAGCGGGGGGGAACACAATGAGCAGTTCTTC. Protein: CSARKSGMASGGEHNEQFF.

This clonotype has ten or more counts. The J gene is TRBJ2-3, the V gene TRBV20-1; weak D call: TRBD2 (6 bases). The ends were cut back, 0 bases at V and 1 base at J, with 11 bases in the middle. The germline CDR1 and CDR2 sequences are DFQATT and SNEGSKA (reference sequence). The CDR3 extends over 15 amino acids. CDR3 region: CSARDVTGGTDTQYF. CDR3 DNA sequence: TGCAGTGCTAGAGATGTAACGGGGGGCACAGATACGCAGTATTTT.

The gene calls are TRBV4-1 and TRBJ1-2; no firm D call. The CDR3 spans 14 residues. The germline CDR1 and CDR2 sequences are MGHRA and YSYEKL. V dropped 0 bases and J dropped 8 bases, with 13 bases sitting between them. DNA for the CDR3: TGCGCCAGCAGCCAAGAGGCAGAAGTAGTAGGCTACACCTTC. Translation: CASSQEAEVVGYTF.